A selection of T cell receptor beta chains follows, all from one sample in a study of T-cell memory formation after mild COVID-19. MiXCR was run by TCRdb on the 5' RACE reads, yielding one entry per CDR3 protein. The sample has around 340,000 distinct CDR3 sequences; roughly 13% are singletons. Material for sequencing was PBMCs or a T cell subset sorted from them (not recorded which). The receptor source for this set is a man aged 18-30 years who had mild COVID-19 (a few samples of this study predate the infection). Cell type and time point are not known. The CDR3 runs from the conserved cysteine through the conserved F or W. D genes are given only for firm matches. The listing skips clone size in some rows; elsewhere it reads once, few, many or a size class.

j_gene | abundance | d_gene | v_gene | CDR3aa | CDR3nt
TRBJ2-7 | NA | NA | TRBV5-1 | CASSLAVASYEQYF | TGCGCCAGCAGCTTGGCCGTAGCATCCTACGAGCAGTACTTC
TRBJ2-5 | many | NA | TRBV5-1 | CASHDTYQETQYF | TGCGCCAGCCACGATACGTACCAAGAGACCCAGTACTTC
TRBJ2-5 | NA | TRBD1 | TRBV18 | CASSPPRTGVLQETQYF | TGTGCCAGCTCACCACCCCGGACAGGGGTATTACAAGAGACCCAGTACTTC
TRBJ2-2 | NA | NA | TRBV20-1 | CSASNPMGDTGELFF | TGCAGTGCTAGTAATCCTATGGGCGACACCGGGGAGCTGTTTTTT
TRBJ2-7 | many | NA | TRBV7-9 | CASSLVGGGAYEQYF | TGTGCCAGCAGCTTAGTGGGTGGTGGGGCCTACGAGCAGTACTTC
TRBJ2-1 | NA | TRBD1 | TRBV6-2/TRBV6-3 | CASSDPGTGLLNEQFF | TGTGCCAGCAGTGACCCGGGGACAGGGTTGTTGAATGAGCAGTTCTTC
TRBJ1-1 | NA | TRBD1 | TRBV6-6 | CASSAGGTNTEAFF | TGTGCCAGCAGTGCAGGGGGTACGAACACTGAAGCTTTCTTT
TRBJ1-2 | few | TRBD1 | TRBV3-1 | CASSQAAGQGSGGYTF | TGTGCCAGCAGCCAAGCTGCTGGACAGGGTTCGGGGGGCTACACCTTC
TRBJ2-7 | NA | NA | TRBV27 | CASSLSSGSEQYF | TGTGCCAGCAGTTTATCGAGCGGGTCCGAGCAGTACTTC
TRBJ2-6 | few | NA | TRBV4-3 | CASSQSTLPSGANVLTF | TGCGCCAGCAGCCAGTCCACTCTCCCCTCTGGGGCCAACGTCCTGACTTTC
TRBJ2-2 | NA | TRBD2 | TRBV2 | CASRDTSGGPRTGELFF | TGTGCCAGCAGGGATACTAGCGGGGGGCCTCGCACCGGGGAGCTGTTTTTT
TRBJ1-5 | few | NA | TRBV12-3/TRBV12-4 | CASRRDGYSNQPQHF | TGTGCCAGCAGGAGGGACGGCTATAGCAATCAGCCCCAGCATTTT
TRBJ1-5 | NA | NA | TRBV11-2 | CASSLGRGADNQPQHF | TGTGCCAGCAGCTTAGGAAGGGGCGCGGACAATCAGCCCCAGCATTTT
TRBJ2-3 | few | TRBD2 | TRBV20-1 | CSASGTSGSTDTQYF | TGCAGTGCAAGCGGGACTAGCGGTTCCACAGATACGCAGTATTTT
TRBJ2-3 | few | TRBD1 | TRBV7-4 | CASSSYGTGNLTSFDTDTQYF | TGTGCCAGCAGCTCCTATGGGACAGGGAACCTAACCAGCTTTGACACAGATACGCAGTATTTT
TRBJ1-5 | NA | TRBD1 | TRBV5-6 | CASSQWDREHYQPQHF | TGTGCCAGCAGCCAATGGGACAGGGAGCACTATCAGCCCCAGCATTTT
TRBJ2-5 | NA | NA | TRBV20-1 | CSALRAPWGTQYF | TGCAGTGCTCTACGGGCCCCGTGGGGGACCCAGTACTTC
TRBJ2-1 | few | NA | TRBV20-1 | CSASPVFQSSYNEQFF | TGCAGTGCTAGTCCTGTCTTCCAAAGCTCCTACAATGAGCAGTTCTTC
TRBJ2-5 | NA | TRBD2 | TRBV12-3/TRBV12-4 | CASTGLAGVTETQYF | TGTGCCAGCACCGGGTTAGCGGGGGTTACGGAGACCCAGTACTTC
TRBJ1-5 | few | NA | TRBV10-3 | CATSEGSGGNQPQHF | TGTGCCACCTCCGAGGGGTCAGGGGGCAATCAGCCCCAGCATTTT